This T cell receptor (beta chain) comes out of a study of CD8 T cells in acute hepatitis C reinfection. The CDR3 is made up of 16 amino acids. Trimming removed 1 base from V and 1 base from J, with 10 bases in between. The germline CDR1 and CDR2 sequences are SGHAT and FQNNGV. General study findings and limits: All groups preferentially used TRBV04 and TRBV06, which was not due to overrepresentation in the naive pool. Only TCRbeta was bulk sequenced, so alphabeta pairing is unknown.

About this clone itself: Its antigen is not known.

The time point was: naive CD8 control sorted from an acute-time-point sample. Donors were people who inject drugs, followed every 3 months. Here immunoSEQ multiplex PCR was the method, and the copy in TCRdb shows in-frame clones only, minus some. The table records 35,000 to 40,000 clones, 80% to 90% of them present only once. This chain uses TRBV11-2 with TRBJ2-2; unclear D gene. The TCR originated in a man in his thirties or forties with chronic hepatitis C. The source material was naive CD8+ T cells from PBMCs. As DNA, the CDR3 is TGTGCCAGCAGCTTAGTCGTGACAATGAACACCGGGGAGCTGTTTTTT. Protein: CASSLVVTMNTGELFF.